These 31 T cell receptor beta chains came from one sample sequenced in a study of spatial heterogeneity in lung cancer. Study-level results: Intratumoral expanded alpha and beta TCR counts were found to track tumor mutation counts.

Indicated time point: sample taken at primary tumor resection. Their recognized antigens are unknown. TCRdb redid the calling of the 5' RACE reads with MiXCR, one entry per CDR3 protein. This sample has 9,500 or so distinct CDR3 sequences, with 14% found just once. The sequences come from lung tumor tissue, collected at surgery. The receptors derive from a male donor with early-stage non-small cell lung cancer.

This clonotype was counted at least ten times. A library made for alpha chains picked up this beta chain off target, so its size means little. This chain joins TRBV28 and TRBJ2-5; D call uncertain. Trimming cost V 7 bases and J 1 base, with 13 bases left between them. CDR1 and CDR2 (germline): MDHEN, SYDVKM. The CDR3 covers 14 residues. The CDR3 spells CASTLTYVQETQYF. The CDR3 nucleotides are TGTGCCAGCACCCTTACTTACGTCCAAGAGACCCAGTACTTC. The full variable domain, rest sourced from reference TRBV28 and TRBJ2-5, is DVKVTQSSRYLVKRTGEKVFLECVQDMDHENMFWYRQDPGLGLRLIYFSYDVKMKEKGDIPEGYSVSREKKERFSLILESASTNQTSMYLCASTLTYVQETQYFGPGTRLLVL.

For this clonotype: Because this beta chain is a stray read in a library intended to capture alpha chains, its abundance should not be given much weight. V gene TRBV3-1 combines with J gene TRBJ1-2; D is perhaps TRBD1 (6 bases). CDR1 LGHDT and CDR2 YNNKEL come from the germline V gene (reference sequence). Trimming shortened V by 2 bases and J by 1 base, and 11 bases separated the two germline ends. The CDR3 contains 15 residues. The CDR3 is CASSQYDRSNYGYTF. CDR3 DNA sequence: TGTGCCAGCAGCCAATACGACAGGAGTAACTATGGCTACACCTTC.

Worth noting for this clonotype: In a library made to pick up alpha chains, this beta chain is a stray read with a size that means little. The chain uses TRBV10-3 and TRBJ2-3; D tentatively fits TRBD1 or TRBD2 (5 bases each). There are 14 residues in the CDR3. CDR1 and CDR2 (germline): ENHRY, SYGVKD. V lost 5 bases to trimming and J lost 1 base, with 10 bases between them. The CDR3 loop is CAISSGPGTDTQYF. The CDR3 DNA sequence: TGTGCCATCAGTTCGGGACCCGGCACAGATACGCAGTATTTT.

Ten or more counts support this clonotype. Since it is a stray read in a library aimed at alpha chains, this beta chain has a size that is not meaningful. This rearrangement joins TRBV6-1 to TRBJ2-3; possibly TRBD1 for D (6 bases). This CDR3 is 16 amino acids long. CDR1 and CDR2 from the germline V gene are MNHNS and SASEGT. The ends were cut back, 6 bases at V and 6 bases at J, with 22 bases in the middle. CDR3 nucleotide sequence: TGTGCCAGCAGCCAGGGATGGTCAGGGGTAGGGGATACGCAGTATTTT. Its translation: CASSQGWSGVGDTQYF.

Regarding this clonotype: This beta chain turned up in a library designed for alpha chains; as an off-target read, its abundance says little. The chain has TRBV3-1 and TRBJ2-1; a weak D match, TRBD2 (6 bases). Trimming left V 3 bases short and J 4 bases short, with 13 bases between. The CDR3 is 15 residues long. CDR1 LGHDT and CDR2 YNNKEL come from the germline V gene (reference sequence). The CDR3 DNA is TGTGCCAGCAGCCAGTTTGCGGGAATATACAATGAGCAGTTCTTC. Its protein is CASSQFAGIYNEQFF.

In this sample, this clonotype turned up many times. The library was prepared for alpha chains; this beta chain is a stray read, so its frequency means little. The gene calls are TRBV7-6 and TRBJ2-7, with 9 bases that match TRBD1. Germline V lookup: CDR1 SGHVS, CDR2 FNYEAQ. V dropped 5 bases and J dropped 5; count of bases not matched to a gene: 7. The CDR3 runs 14 residues. The CDR3 loop is CASSPGQGMDEQYF. CDR3 nucleotide sequence: TGTGCCAGCAGCCCGGGACAGGGAATGGACGAGCAGTACTTC. The variable domain in full, completed from reference TRBV7-6 and TRBJ2-7, reads GAGVSQSPRYKVTKRGQDVALRCDPISGHVSLYWYRQALGQGPEFLTYFNYEAQQDKSGLPNDRFSAERPEGSISTLTIQRTEQRDSAMYRCASSPGQGMDEQYFGPGTRLTVT.

This clonotype ranks as medium-sized. This beta chain is a stray sequence in a library constructed for alpha chains; its clone size is not meaningful. The rearrangement uses TRBV7-9 and TRBJ1-2; D may be TRBD1 (6 bases). Trimming removed 7 bases from V and 0 bases from J, with 15 bases in between. The CDR3 loop spans 15 amino acids. Germline CDR1 is SEHNR and CDR2 is FQNEAQ (reference sequence). This CDR3 reads CASTQSTGSNYGYTF. As DNA, the CDR3 is TGTGCCAGCACCCAATCGACAGGTTCTAACTATGGCTACACCTTC.

This clonotype is medium-sized. A library prepared for alpha chains yielded this beta chain as an off-target read; its size is of little meaning. DNA of the CDR3: TGTGCCAGCAGCCAAGATCGGGGGACGGTCTACAATGAGCAGTTCTTC. Its translation: CASSQDRGTVYNEQFF. This chain uses TRBV4-2 with TRBJ2-1; a possible D gene is TRBD2 (6 bases). This CDR3 is 16 amino acids long. Germline CDR1 reads LGHNA; CDR2 reads YNFKEQ. V was clipped by 0 bases and J by 3 bases, with 12 bases between them.

Turning to this clonotype: Since it is a stray read in a library aimed at alpha chains, this beta chain has a size that is not meaningful. CDR3 bases: TGTGCCAGCAGTTTTGGGGCCTCCAGGCAGCCCCAGCATTTT. Translating gives CASSFGASRQPQHF. The chain uses TRBV6-5 and TRBJ1-5, with a tentative D call TRBD1 (5 bases). The CDR3 length is 14 residues. Per germline, CDR1 MNHEY and CDR2 SVGAGI. V lost 4 bases, J lost 7 bases, and 14 bases lay in between.

This clonotype was seen at least ten times. Because this beta chain is a stray read in a library intended to capture alpha chains, its abundance should not be given much weight. The V and J genes are TRBV20-1 and TRBJ1-1; no firm D call. The CDR3 consists of 13 residues. V lost 5 bases and J lost 0, with 10 bases in between. CDR1 is DFQATT, CDR2 SNEGSKA, per germline (reference sequence). CDR3 amino acids: CSAQREMNTEAFF. The CDR3 DNA sequence: TGCAGTGCTCAAAGGGAGATGAACACTGAAGCTTTCTTT.

To note about this clonotype: Being off target in a library aimed at alpha chains, this beta chain has a size of little meaning. The chain combines TRBV27 with TRBJ1-6; TRBD1 matches 9 bases. The germline V gene has CDR1 MNHEY and CDR2 SMNVEV (reference sequence). The CDR3 has 14 amino acids. V shed 6 bases and J 10 bases; nucleotides not matched to a gene: 7. The CDR3 DNA sequence: TGTGCCAGCAGCATGGACAGGGGAGGCTCACCCCTCCACTTT. It is translated as CASSMDRGGSPLHF.

This clonotype showed up many times. The library was designed around alpha chains, so this beta chain is a stray read whose abundance carries little weight. The CDR3 reads CASSVRGIGNTEAFF. CDR3 in DNA: TGTGCCAGCAGTGTGCGGGGGATTGGGAACACTGAAGCTTTCTTT. This rearrangement joins TRBV2 to TRBJ1-1; tentatively, D is TRBD1 (5 bases). Germline lookup yields CDR1 SNHLY and CDR2 FYNNEI. This CDR3 is built from 15 residues. Deletions cut 4 bases from V and 1 base from J, with 13 bases between.

Sample share makes this clonotype medium-sized. This beta chain represents an off-target read in a library built for alpha chains; its size is of limited meaning. V is TRBV3-1 and J is TRBJ1-2; TRBD1 agrees at 8 bases. V gave up 4 bases and J gave up 2 bases; unmatched junction bases: 6. Germline V gene lookup returns CDR1 LGHDT and CDR2 YNNKEL (reference sequence). The CDR3 covers 15 residues. The CDR3 is CASSPTGGSNYGYTF. For the CDR3, the DNA is TGTGCCAGCAGCCCTACAGGGGGAAGCAACTATGGCTACACCTTC. Full variable domain (outside the CDR3, taken from reference TRBV3-1 and TRBJ1-2): DTAVSQTPKYLVTQMGNDKSIKCEQNLGHDTMYWYKQDSKKFLKIMFSYNNKELIINETVPNRFSPKSPDKAHLNLHINSLELGDSAVYFCASSPTGGSNYGYTFGSGTRLTVV.

This clonotype was counted many times. For a library built for alpha chains, this beta chain is a stray read; little rests on its size. V gene TRBV7-2 combines with J gene TRBJ2-3, with D perhaps matching TRBD2 (5 bases). Looked up from germline, CDR1 is SGHTA and CDR2 is FQGNSA. Trimming removed 3 bases from V and 0 bases from J, with 16 bases in between. The CDR3 loop spans 17 amino acids. The CDR3 is CASSLSRSGPSTDTQYF. The CDR3 DNA reads TGTGCCAGCAGCTTGTCTAGAAGCGGACCTAGCACAGATACGCAGTATTTT.

This clonotype was counted many times. This beta chain appears as a stray read in a library generated for alpha chains; its size is not informative. The rearrangement uses TRBV11-2 and TRBJ1-1, with D perhaps matching TRBD1 (6 bases). The germline V and J ends were trimmed by 1 base and 5 bases, with 11 bases remaining between them. CDR1 and CDR2 (germline): SGHAT, FQNNGV. CDR3 length equals 14 residues. CDR3 in amino acids: CASSLVRGDTEAFF. The CDR3 DNA is TGTGCCAGCAGCTTAGTAAGGGGGGATACTGAAGCTTTCTTT. Supplemented by reference TRBV11-2 and TRBJ1-1, the full variable domain reads EAGVAQSPRYKIIEKRQSVAFWCNPISGHATLYWYQQILGQGPKLLIQFQNNGVVDDSQLPKDRFSAERLKGVDSTLKIQPAKLEDSAVYLCASSLVRGDTEAFFGQGTRLTVV.

This clonotype was seen ten or more times. This beta chain is a stray read from a library made for alpha chains; its abundance is not meaningful. This chain links TRBV9 with TRBJ2-6; tentatively, D is TRBD1 (7 bases). The CDR3 contains 14 residues. V dropped 2 bases and J dropped 11 bases, with 14 bases sitting between them. Germline loops: CDR1 SGDLS, CDR2 YYNGEE. The CDR3 loop is CASSVRDSTYVLTF. The CDR3 bases are TGTGCCAGCAGCGTGCGGGACAGTACGTACGTCCTGACTTTC.

On this clonotype: A library made for alpha chains picked up this beta chain off target, so its size means little. The chain has TRBV7-2 and TRBJ2-5, with 10 bases identical to TRBD2. This CDR3 is built from 16 residues. The V segment lost 0 bases and the J segment 1 base; nucleotides outside the gene matches: 2. The germline CDR1 and CDR2 sequences are SGHTA and FQGNSA. The CDR3 is CASSLATSGAQETQYF. The CDR3 DNA is TGTGCCAGCAGCTTAGCAACTAGCGGGGCCCAAGAGACCCAGTACTTC.

This clonotype has ten or more counts. For a library built for alpha chains, this beta chain is a stray read; little rests on its size. The V gene is TRBV5-1, the J gene TRBJ2-7; D is uncertain. The CDR3 loop spans 17 amino acids. V lost 1 base to trimming and J lost 1 base, with 18 bases between them. Germline-derived CDR1 and CDR2 are SGHRS and YFSETQ. Here the CDR3 reads CASSLPPSAANSYEQYF. The CDR3 DNA follows: TGCGCCAGCAGCTTGCCCCCGTCGGCAGCCAATTCCTACGAGCAGTACTTC.

This clonotype was recorded at least ten times. In a library made to pick up alpha chains, this beta chain is a stray read with a size that means little. The J gene is TRBJ2-2, the V gene TRBV20-1; D call uncertain. Germline V gene sequence: CDR1 DFQATT, CDR2 SNEGSKA (reference sequence). The CDR3 spans 13 residues. The ends were cut back, 6 bases at V and 5 bases at J, with 13 bases in the middle. The CDR3: CSAHHLNTGELFF. The CDR3 DNA is TGCAGTGCCCACCACCTTAATACCGGGGAGCTGTTTTTT.

This clonotype was seen at least ten times. In a library made to pick up alpha chains, this beta chain is a stray read with a size that means little. The chain is built from TRBV3-1 and TRBJ1-4; the D gene is possibly TRBD1 (6 bases). Germline V gene data show CDR1 as LGHDT and CDR2 as YNNKEL (reference sequence). This CDR3 is built from 15 residues. The V end was cut by 5 bases, the J end by 2 bases, with 12 bases between. CDR3 nucleotide sequence: TGTGCCAGCAGCTACGGGGGGGCTACTAATGAAAAACTGTTTTTT. Its translation: CASSYGGATNEKLFF.

A note on this clonotype: This beta chain is an off-target read within a library intended for alpha chains, so its frequency means little. The V and J genes are TRBV12-3 or TRBV12-4 and TRBJ1-6, with TRBD1 as a possible D gene (5 bases). This CDR3 spans 14 amino acids. Trimming left V 6 bases short and J 9 bases short, with 15 bases between. The CDR3 spells CASSRTPRGSPLHF. The CDR3 nucleotides read TGTGCCAGCAGCCGGACACCCCGAGGTTCACCCCTCCACTTT.

This clonotype is medium-sized (0.01 to 0.1%) by share. This beta chain is off target for a library built for alpha chains, so its abundance means little. The chain links TRBV20-1 to TRBJ2-5; the match to TRBD2 covers 9 bases. Germline assignment: CDR1 DFQATT and CDR2 SNEGSKA (reference sequence). This CDR3 spans 17 amino acids. J was trimmed by 1 base and V by 3 bases; bases with no gene match: 12. The CDR3 DNA reads TGCAGTGCTAGTGCCTATGGCGGGAGGGAGCCCCAAGAGACCCAGTACTTC. As protein: CSASAYGGREPQETQYF.

This clonotype came up many times. With the library built for alpha chains, this beta chain is off target and its frequency is not meaningful. The V gene is TRBV7-2, the J gene TRBJ2-2; perhaps D is TRBD1 or TRBD2 (5 bases each). V lost 0 bases and J 4 bases, leaving 12 bases between the germline ends. Germline lookup yields CDR1 SGHTA and CDR2 FQGNSA. CDR3 length: 16 residues. The CDR3, as DNA: TGTGCCAGCAGCTTAGCCCTCGGGACGGTCACCGGGGAGCTGTTTTTT. It is translated as CASSLALGTVTGELFF.

This clonotype was observed at least ten times. Because this beta chain is a stray read in a library intended to capture alpha chains, its abundance should not be given much weight. The chain couples TRBV15 to TRBJ2-1; no definite D call. V was shortened by 1 base and J by 7 bases, with 17 bases between the two germline ends. The CDR3 contains 16 residues. Germline V gene sequence: CDR1 LNHNV, CDR2 YYDKDF (reference sequence). This CDR3 reads CATSRVLLGQGNEQFF. Here the CDR3 DNA reads TGTGCCACCAGCAGAGTCCTCTTGGGCCAAGGGAATGAGCAGTTCTTC.

This clonotype came up many times. For a library built for alpha chains, this beta chain is a stray read; little rests on its size. The gene calls are TRBV6-1 and TRBJ1-1; 8 bases are shared with TRBD1. V was clipped by 4 bases and J by 4 bases; unmatched bases: 2. This CDR3 contains 13 residues. Germline CDR1 MNHNS, CDR2 SASEGT. The CDR3 sequence is CASSAGGFTEAFF. CDR3 nucleotide sequence: TGTGCCAGCAGTGCAGGGGGCTTCACTGAAGCTTTCTTT.

This clonotype was detected ten times or more. This beta chain is a stray read from a library made for alpha chains; its abundance is not meaningful. CDR3 residues: CASSLLSGRAAGDTQYF. CDR3 coding DNA: TGTGCCAGCAGCTTATTGAGCGGGAGGGCCGCGGGAGATACGCAGTATTTT. V usage is TRBV7-8 and J usage is TRBJ2-3, with 10 bases fitting TRBD2. The germline CDR1 and CDR2 sequences are SGHVS and FQNEAQ. Trimming at V came to 2 bases and at J to 5 bases, leaving 10 bases not matched to a gene. CDR3 length: 17 residues.

This clonotype is judged medium-sized. This beta chain lies outside the target of a library built for alpha chains; its clone size means little. The chain joins TRBV12-3 or TRBV12-4 to TRBJ1-1; TRBD1 matches at 7 bases. V shed 4 bases, J shed 1 base, and the junction held 3 bases outside the gene matches. This CDR3 is built from 14 residues. The CDR3 region is CASSSQGTNTEAFF. CDR3 nucleotides: TGTGCCAGCAGTTCACAGGGGACGAACACTGAAGCTTTCTTT.

This clonotype counts as medium-sized (0.01 to 0.1%). The library was built for alpha chains, so this beta chain is an off-target read and its size means little. The rearrangement joins TRBV5-4 to TRBJ1-1; D possibly corresponds to TRBD1 (6 bases). The germline V gene has CDR1 SGHNT and CDR2 YYREEE (reference sequence). Trimming took 4 bases from V and 7 from J, leaving 17 bases between them. The CDR3 runs 14 residues. Here the CDR3 reads CASSLGQAGSEAFF. The CDR3 region has the DNA TGTGCCAGCAGCCTGGGACAAGCGGGCAGTGAAGCTTTCTTT.

This clonotype occurred many times. Little can be read into the size of this beta chain, an off-target read in a library designed for alpha chains. This rearrangement joins TRBV3-1 to TRBJ2-1; unclear D gene. Trimming cost V 1 base and J 11 bases, with 9 bases left between them. Germline CDR1 is LGHDT and CDR2 is YNNKEL (reference sequence). The length of the CDR3 is 12 residues. CDR3 residues: CASSQVSVKQFF. CDR3 bases: TGTGCCAGCAGCCAAGTGTCGGTAAAGCAGTTCTTC.

This clonotype appeared many times. As an off-target read in a library built for alpha chains, this beta chain has a frequency of little significance. The chain combines TRBV6-2 or TRBV6-3 with TRBJ1-1; 9 positions match TRBD1. Germline V lookup: CDR1 MNHEY, CDR2 SVGEGT. The length of the CDR3 is 12 residues. J gave up 8 bases and V 5 bases, and 3 bases lay outside the gene matches. The CDR3 DNA sequence: TGTGCCAGCAGTCGTGGGACAGGGGAAGCTTTCTTT. Translating it yields CASSRGTGEAFF.

This clonotype was seen repeatedly, ten times or more. For a library built for alpha chains, this beta chain is a stray read; little rests on its size. This rearrangement joins TRBV3-1 to TRBJ1-1; D not certain. This CDR3 has 14 residues. In germline, CDR1 is LGHDT, CDR2 YNNKEL (reference sequence). V shed 5 bases and J shed 5 bases, with 15 bases lying between them. The CDR3 loop reads CASSTAGFGTEAFF. The CDR3 region has the DNA TGTGCCAGCAGCACGGCCGGATTCGGGACTGAAGCTTTCTTT. Looking up the rest from reference TRBV3-1 and TRBJ1-1 gives the full variable domain: DTAVSQTPKYLVTQMGNDKSIKCEQNLGHDTMYWYKQDSKKFLKIMFSYNNKELIINETVPNRFSPKSPDKAHLNLHINSLELGDSAVYFCASSTAGFGTEAFFGQGTRLTVV.